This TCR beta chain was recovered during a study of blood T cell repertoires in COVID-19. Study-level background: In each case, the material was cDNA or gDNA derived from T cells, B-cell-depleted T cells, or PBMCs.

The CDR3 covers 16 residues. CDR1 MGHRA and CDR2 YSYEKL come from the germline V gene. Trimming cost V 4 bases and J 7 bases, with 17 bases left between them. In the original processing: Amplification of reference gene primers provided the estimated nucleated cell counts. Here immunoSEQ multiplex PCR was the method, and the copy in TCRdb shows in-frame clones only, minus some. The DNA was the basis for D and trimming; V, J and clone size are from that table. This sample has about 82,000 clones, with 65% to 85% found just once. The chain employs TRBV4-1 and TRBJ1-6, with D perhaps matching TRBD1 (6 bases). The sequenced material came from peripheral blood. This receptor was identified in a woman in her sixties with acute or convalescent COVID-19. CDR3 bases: TGCGCCAGCAGCCTCGAAGGACAGCCACGGAATTCACCCCTCCACTTT. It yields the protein CASSLEGQPRNSPLHF.